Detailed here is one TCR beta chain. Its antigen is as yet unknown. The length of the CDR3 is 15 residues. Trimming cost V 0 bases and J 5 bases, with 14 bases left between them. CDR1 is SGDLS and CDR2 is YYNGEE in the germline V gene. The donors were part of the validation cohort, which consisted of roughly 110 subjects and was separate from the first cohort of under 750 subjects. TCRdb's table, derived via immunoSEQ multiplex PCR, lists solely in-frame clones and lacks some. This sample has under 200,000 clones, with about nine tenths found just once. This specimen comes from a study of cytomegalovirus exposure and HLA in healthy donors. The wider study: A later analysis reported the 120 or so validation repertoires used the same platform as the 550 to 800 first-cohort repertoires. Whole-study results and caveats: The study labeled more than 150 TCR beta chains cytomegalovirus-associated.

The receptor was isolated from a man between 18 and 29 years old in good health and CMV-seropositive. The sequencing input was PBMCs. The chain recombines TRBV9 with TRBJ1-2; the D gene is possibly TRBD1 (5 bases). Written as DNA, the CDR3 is TGTGCCAGCAGCGTAGTTGGCGGGGGGGGTTATGGCTACACCTTC. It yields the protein CASSVVGGGGYGYTF.